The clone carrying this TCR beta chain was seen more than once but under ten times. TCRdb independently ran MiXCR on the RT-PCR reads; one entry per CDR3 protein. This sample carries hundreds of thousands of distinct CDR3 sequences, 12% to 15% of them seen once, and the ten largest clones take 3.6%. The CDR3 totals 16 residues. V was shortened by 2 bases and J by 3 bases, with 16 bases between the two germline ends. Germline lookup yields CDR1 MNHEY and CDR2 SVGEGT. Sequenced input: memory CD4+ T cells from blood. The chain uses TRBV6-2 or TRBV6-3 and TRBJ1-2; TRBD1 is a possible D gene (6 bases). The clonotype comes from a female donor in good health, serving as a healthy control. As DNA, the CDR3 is TGTGCCAGCAGTTACGTTGGGGGCGCTTTCGACTATGGCTACACCTTC. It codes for CASSYVGGAFDYGYTF.